Each of the 20 T cell receptor beta chains below was sequenced from the same sample in a study of T cell repertoires in cytomegalovirus infection. TCRdb redid the calling of the reads with MiXCR, one entry per CDR3 protein. In the table there are approximately 500,000 distinct CDR3 sequences, about 15% of which are singletons. The sample consisted of CD8+ T cells from PBMCs. Source of these receptors: a human donor in good health (CMV status not recorded). Some clones in this sample may be carry-over from other donors' samples.

In regard to this clonotype: A read error is likely, as this CDR3 ends without the conserved phenylalanine or tryptophan. The DNA is omitted, as the CDR3 cannot be located on it reliably, and the CDR3 follows TCRdb's listing. This rearrangement joins TRBV7-2 to TRBJ2-1; no DNA check was done on the table's D call, TRBD1. Germline CDR1 is SGHTA and CDR2 is FQGNSA. With termini counted, the CDR3 has 15 amino acids. CDR3 loop: CASSPVVGGYNEQLL.

The table lists this clonotype with a few counts. This rearrangement joins TRBV15 to TRBJ1-6; no clear D gene. The germline gives CDR1 LNHNV, CDR2 YYDKDF (reference sequence). The length of the CDR3 is 18 residues. V dropped 3 bases and J dropped 5 bases, with 20 bases sitting between them. CDR3 sequence: CATSSNSGLSTDNSPLHF. CDR3 nucleotide sequence: TGTGCCACCAGCAGCAATTCAGGACTATCGACGGATAATTCACCCCTCCACTTT.

The gene calls are TRBV11-2 and TRBJ2-2; 12 nucleotides agree with TRBD2. CDR3 length equals 16 residues. Trimming at V came to 5 bases and at J to 3 bases, leaving 4 bases not matched to a gene. Germline assignment: CDR1 SGHAT and CDR2 FQNNGV. This CDR3 reads CASSLAGGPHTGELFF. The DNA of the CDR3 is TGTGCCAGCAGCCTAGCGGGAGGGCCGCACACCGGGGAGCTGTTTTTT.

Many counts were recorded for this clonotype. This sequence joins TRBV7-9 and TRBJ2-7; the D gene could be TRBD1 or TRBD2 (5 bases each). The CDR3 runs to 17 residues. The germline V gene has CDR1 SEHNR and CDR2 FQNEAQ (reference sequence). Between the trimmed V and J ends, which lost 0 bases and 0 bases, there was a span of 15 bases. CDR3 in amino acids: CASSLATGTGASYEQYF. The DNA of the CDR3 is TGTGCCAGCAGCTTAGCTACTGGGACCGGGGCCTCCTACGAGCAGTACTTC.

The sample holds many counts of this clonotype. This chain joins TRBV7-9 and TRBJ1-6, with TRBD1 identical over 7 bases. Trimming took 8 bases from V and 4 from J; bases not matched to a gene: 8. The germline gives CDR1 SEHNR, CDR2 FQNEAQ (reference sequence). The CDR3 totals 15 residues. CDR3 protein: CASCEGTAYNSPLHF. As DNA, the CDR3 is TGTGCCAGCTGTGAGGGGACAGCTTATAATTCACCCCTCCACTTT.

This clonotype was seen many times. The chain joins TRBV2 to TRBJ2-6; 7 bases agree with TRBD1. Germline CDR1 reads SNHLY; CDR2 reads FYNNEI. With 2 bases clipped from V and 6 bases from J, the junction kept 19 bases outside the gene matches. This CDR3 contains 20 residues. In nucleotides, the CDR3 is TGTGCCAGCAGTGAAACAGCCCCCGGGACAGACACTCTGGAGGCCAACGTCCTGACTTTC. It translates to CASSETAPGTDTLEANVLTF. The full variable domain, its missing parts supplied by reference TRBV2 and TRBJ2-6, is EPEVTQTPSHQVTQMGQEVILRCVPISNHLYFYWYRQILGQKVEFLVSFYNNEISEKSEIFDDQFSVERPDGSNFTLKIRSTKLEDSAMYFCASSETAPGTDTLEANVLTFGAGSRLTVL.

The sample holds a few counts of this clonotype. V is TRBV19 and J is TRBJ2-7; D possibly matches TRBD1 or TRBD2 (5 bases each). The germline CDR1 and CDR2 sequences are LNHDA and SQIVND (reference sequence). The V end lost 3 bases, the J end lost 2 bases, and 14 bases lay between the germline ends. The CDR3 spans 15 residues. CDR3 in amino acids: CASSIGGEGPYEQYF. CDR3 nucleotides: TGTGCCAGTAGTATTGGGGGAGAGGGGCCCTACGAGCAGTACTTC.

This clonotype was detected only once. V usage is TRBV12-3 or TRBV12-4 and J usage is TRBJ2-3; D unclear. The CDR3 sequence is 14 residues long. The V gene lost 7 bases and the J gene lost 0 bases, with 11 bases spanning the gap. The CDR3, as DNA: TGTGCCAGCACCGCGACCGGTAGCACAGATACGCAGTATTTT. Amino acids: CASTATGSTDTQYF.

Notes on this clonotype: A much larger clonotype is one base distant, so this may be a read error. The CDR3 does not close with the conserved phenylalanine or tryptophan, likely indicating a read error. The V call is TRBV7-9, the J call TRBJ2-1, with D hard to call. The V end lost 6 bases, the J end lost 10 bases, and 10 bases lay between the germline ends. The CDR3 contains 11 residues. Germline values: CDR1 SEHNR, CDR2 FQNEAQ (reference sequence). The CDR3 sequence: CASSSYLEQFL. In nucleotides, the CDR3 is TGTGCCAGCAGTTCGTACCTAGAGCAGTTCTTA.

The chain combines TRBV29-1 with TRBJ1-4; D gene uncertain. The CDR3 has 14 residues. CDR1 and CDR2 (germline): SQVTM, ANQGSEA. Trimming took 6 bases from V and 2 from J, leaving 13 bases between them. CDR3 residues: CSVGRIGTNEKLFF. The CDR3 DNA follows: TGCAGCGTCGGCCGGATCGGTACTAATGAAAAACTGTTTTTT.

This clonotype was observed many times. This sequence joins TRBV7-9 and TRBJ2-7; D might be TRBD1 or TRBD2, each matching 5 bases. Germline assignment: CDR1 SEHNR and CDR2 FQNEAQ (reference sequence). V lost 5 bases to trimming and J lost 6 bases, with 11 bases between them. This CDR3 is 12 amino acids long. CDR3 sequence (DNA): TGTGCCAGCAGCGGGGGTAACAGCGAGCAGTACTTC. It codes for CASSGGNSEQYF. The entire variable domain, with the rest obtained from reference TRBV7-9 and TRBJ2-7, is as follows: DTGVSQNPRHKITKRGQNVTFRCDPISEHNRLYWYRQTLGQGPEFLTYFQNEAQLEKSRLLSDRFSAERPKGSFSTLEIQRTEQGDSAMYLCASSGGNSEQYFGPGTRLTVT.

CDR3 loop: CTRPEAGAGYTF. The CDR3 DNA reads TGTACCCGCCCCGAGGCAGGGGCCGGCTACACCTTC. V gene TRBV2 combines with J gene TRBJ1-2; weak D call: TRBD1 (6 bases). Per the germline V gene, CDR1 is SNHLY and CDR2 is FYNNEI. CDR3 size: 12 residues.

With respect to this clonotype: A much larger clonotype is one base distant, so this may be a read error. The CDR3 region has the DNA TGTGCCAGCAGCTTGGTGACTAGTACGGATACGCAGTATTTT. It codes for CASSLVTSTDTQYF. The chain joins TRBV5-5 to TRBJ2-3; weak D call: TRBD2 (6 bases). The length of the CDR3 is 14 residues. The germline V gene has CDR1 SGHKS and CDR2 YYEKEE (reference sequence). The V gene lost 0 bases and the J gene lost 6 bases, with 11 bases spanning the gap.

There are a few counts of this clonotype. The chain links TRBV30 to TRBJ2-1; tentatively, D is TRBD1 (5 bases). The germline gives CDR1 GTSNPN, CDR2 SVGIG (reference sequence). This CDR3 has 13 residues. Trimming cost V 2 bases and J 5 bases, with 10 bases left between them. The CDR3 region is CAWSLQGDNEQFF. The CDR3 DNA is TGTGCCTGGAGTCTTCAGGGTGACAATGAGCAGTTCTTC.

The chain has TRBV28 and TRBJ2-3, with no clear D. With 10 bases removed from V and 6 bases from J, the gap between germline ends came to 20 bases. The CDR3 contains 14 residues. Germline assignment: CDR1 MDHEN and CDR2 SYDVKM. The CDR3 DNA follows: TGTGCCACCCGAAAGGAGTGGGGAAAGGATACGCAGTATTTT. Protein product: CATRKEWGKDTQYF.

The V gene is TRBV11-3, the J gene TRBJ2-3, with D tentatively TRBD1 (6 bases). The V end was cut by 4 bases, the J end by 0 bases, with 17 bases between. The CDR3 extends over 17 amino acids. Germline V gene data show CDR1 as SGHNT and CDR2 as YENEEA. The CDR3 loop reads CASSSGRGSLSTDTQYF. As DNA, the CDR3 is TGTGCCAGCAGCTCCGGAAGGGGGTCCCTTAGCACAGATACGCAGTATTTT.

At least ten counts were recorded for this clonotype. The chain links TRBV19 to TRBJ1-5; 9 nucleotides agree with TRBD1. This CDR3 has 14 residues. CDR1 is LNHDA and CDR2 is SQIVND in the germline V gene (reference sequence). The V segment lost 9 bases and the J segment 7 bases; nucleotides outside the gene matches: 10. The CDR3 spells CASENRGLIQPQHF. CDR3 DNA sequence: TGTGCCAGCGAGAACAGGGGGCTTATACAGCCCCAGCATTTT.

This clonotype has a count of ten or more. The rearrangement joins TRBV6-1 to TRBJ1-5; TRBD1 agrees at 7 bases. Germline CDR1 is MNHNS and CDR2 is SASEGT. The CDR3 has 17 residues. Trimming took 2 bases from V and 5 from J; bases not matched to a gene: 12. This CDR3 reads CASSEPITGDLYQPQHF. In DNA form, the CDR3 reads TGTGCCAGCAGTGAACCCATCACAGGGGATCTCTATCAGCCCCAGCATTTT.

At least ten counts were recorded for this clonotype. This chain uses TRBV27 with TRBJ2-3; TRBD1 matches 11 bases. After removal of 5 bases from V and 6 bases from J, the junction contained 1 base not matched to a gene. Germline V lookup: CDR1 MNHEY, CDR2 SMNVEV (reference sequence). This CDR3 has 13 residues. The CDR3 DNA reads TGTGCCAGCAGTGGACAGGGGGCCGATACGCAGTATTTT. It specifies CASSGQGADTQYF.

This clonotype has a handful of counts. This chain links TRBV12-3 or TRBV12-4 with TRBJ2-1; D gene unclear. CDR3 length: 19 residues. V was pared by 8 bases and J by 0 bases, with 26 bases between. CDR3: CASELLYKIPGRSYNEQFF. CDR3 in DNA: TGTGCCAGCGAGCTCTTGTATAAGATCCCGGGCCGCTCCTACAATGAGCAGTTCTTC.